The source of this T cell receptor (beta chain) is a study of neoadjuvant nivolumab and ipilimumab in lung cancer. Study observations and caveats: From pretherapy to surgery, tumor richness and clonality rose with dual therapy.

The CDR3 runs to 14 residues. The J segment lost 3 bases and the V segment lost 3 bases, leaving 4 bases of the junction unmatched. Germline assignment: CDR1 SEHNR and CDR2 FQNEAQ (reference sequence). The data were produced by immunoSEQ multiplex PCR, yet TCRdb's version contains in-frame clones alone and is incomplete. The sample lists 45,000 to 55,000 clones; 80% to 90% were seen once. As regards this clone: The antigen is undetermined.

Sample: blood, taken before neoadjuvant nivolumab, alone or with ipilimumab. The TCR sequence derives from an adult with non-small cell lung cancer. Some clones in this sample may be carry-over from other donors' samples. The chain uses TRBV7-9 and TRBJ2-7; 8 nucleotides line up with TRBD1. This CDR3 is CASSLSTGGYEQYF. CDR3 sequence (DNA): TGTGCCAGCAGCTTGAGCACAGGGGGCTACGAGCAGTACTTC.